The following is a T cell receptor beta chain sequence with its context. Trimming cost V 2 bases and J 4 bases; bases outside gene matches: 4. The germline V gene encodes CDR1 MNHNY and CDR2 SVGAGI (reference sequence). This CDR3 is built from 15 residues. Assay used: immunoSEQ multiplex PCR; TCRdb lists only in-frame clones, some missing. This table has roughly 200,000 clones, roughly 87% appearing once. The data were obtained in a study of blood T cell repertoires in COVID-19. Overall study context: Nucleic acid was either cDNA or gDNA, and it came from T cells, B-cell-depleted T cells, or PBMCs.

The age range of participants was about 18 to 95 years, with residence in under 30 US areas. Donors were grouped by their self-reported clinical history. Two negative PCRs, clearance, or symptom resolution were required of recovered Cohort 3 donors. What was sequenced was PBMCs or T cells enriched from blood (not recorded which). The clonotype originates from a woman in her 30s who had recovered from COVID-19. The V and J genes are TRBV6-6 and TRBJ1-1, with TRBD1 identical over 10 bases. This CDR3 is CASSYLGQGVTEAFF. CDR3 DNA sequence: TGTGCCAGCAGTTACCTTGGACAGGGGGTCACTGAAGCTTTCTTT.